This T cell receptor beta chain was sequenced in a study of T cell repertoires in cytomegalovirus infection. Across the study: It was recently identified HLA-C-restricted and well-studied HLA-B-restricted CMV epitopes that the study used. Both a matching HLA type and CMV infection were indicated by public TCR beta signatures. The study, taken as a whole, reports: Totalled public TCR beta family frequency picked out people who carried CMV plus the relevant HLA. Across the ex vivo response, the dominant clonotypes were HLA-C-restricted CMV-specific TCR beta clonotypes.

This clonotype was observed many times. Its target is unknown. MiXCR, run by TCRdb on the reads, gives a single entry per CDR3 protein. The table includes approximately 990,000 distinct CDR3 sequences, 31% detected once. V shed 3 bases and J shed 0 bases, with 5 bases lying between them. The CDR3 is 13 residues long. CDR1 MNHEY and CDR2 SVGAGI come from the germline V gene. The chain recombines TRBV6-5 with TRBJ1-1; no clear D. This TCR was recovered from a human donor in good health (CMV status not recorded). Some clones in this sample may be carry-over from other donors' samples. The specimen comprised cultured CD8+ T cells from PBMCs, sampled from culture after CMV antigen stimulation. CDR3 protein: CASSYVMNTEAFF. The CDR3 DNA reads as TGTGCCAGCAGTTATGTAATGAACACTGAAGCTTTCTTT.